Presented here are 5 T cell receptor beta chains from one specimen sequenced in a study of T cell clonotyping in hematopoietic cell transplantation. The assay was immunoSEQ multiplex PCR, and TCRdb's table has in-frame clones only and misses some. Of roughly 50,000 clones listed, 85% to 90% are singletons. Time point meaning: recipient sample about 28 days before transplant, after cytoreduction. This specimen consisted of peripheral blood mononuclear cells, obtained before stem cell transplant. The source is a man aged 55 to 70 with biphenotypic leukemia. Some clones in this sample may be carry-over from other donors' samples.

This chain joins TRBV19 and TRBJ1-2; D uncertain. This CDR3 has 15 amino acids. CDR1 LNHDA and CDR2 SQIVND come from the germline V gene (reference sequence). V was trimmed by 6 bases and J by 2 bases, leaving 16 bases between them. CDR3 in DNA: TGTGCCAGTAGCTACCGACAAGAGACGAACTATGGCTACACCTTC. Its translation is CASSYRQETNYGYTF. Complete variable domain (other parts from reference TRBV19 and TRBJ1-2): DGGITQSPKYLFRKEGQNVTLSCEQNLNHDAMYWYRQDPGQGLRLIYYSQIVNDFQKGDIAEGYSVSREKKESFPLTVTSAQKNPTAFYLCASSYRQETNYGYTFGSGTRLTVV.

This clone was observed once. The chain carries TRBV6-5 and TRBJ2-7; D is possibly TRBD2 (6 bases). The CDR3 is 15 amino acids. Between the trimmed V and J ends, which lost 4 bases and 3 bases, there was a span of 16 bases. Germline CDR1 is MNHEY and CDR2 is SVGAGI. CDR3 in amino acids: CASSSRDSGSYEQYF. CDR3 sequence (DNA): TGTGCCAGCAGTTCCCGGGACTCTGGGAGCTACGAGCAGTACTTC.

This rearrangement joins TRBV7-9 to TRBJ2-7; D is possibly TRBD1 or TRBD2 (5 bases each). This CDR3 contains 16 residues. Germline values: CDR1 SEHNR, CDR2 FQNEAQ (reference sequence). Trimming cost V 2 bases and J 2 bases, with 16 bases left between them. CDR3 DNA: TGTGCCAGCAGCTTACCCTCGGGGCCGTCAGCCTACGAGCAGTACTTC. It specifies CASSLPSGPSAYEQYF.

This sequence joins TRBV7-9 and TRBJ1-2; D might be TRBD1 (6 bases). The germline gives CDR1 SEHNR, CDR2 FQNEAQ (reference sequence). Between the trimmed V and J ends, which lost 5 bases and 6 bases, there was a span of 16 bases. This CDR3 is built from 14 residues. CDR3 DNA: TGTGCCAGCAGCGGACGGGGCAGGGGAGATGGCTACACCTTC. This gives the protein CASSGRGRGDGYTF.

This chain connects TRBV4-1 to TRBJ2-1; 10 bases line up with TRBD2. Trimming cost V 3 bases and J 6 bases; bases outside gene matches: 11. This CDR3 has 17 residues. Germline V CDR1 and CDR2: MGHRA, YSYEKL. The CDR3 sequence is CASSQGLATEAGNEQFF. CDR3 coding DNA: TGCGCCAGCAGCCAGGGACTAGCGACAGAGGCGGGCAATGAGCAGTTCTTC.